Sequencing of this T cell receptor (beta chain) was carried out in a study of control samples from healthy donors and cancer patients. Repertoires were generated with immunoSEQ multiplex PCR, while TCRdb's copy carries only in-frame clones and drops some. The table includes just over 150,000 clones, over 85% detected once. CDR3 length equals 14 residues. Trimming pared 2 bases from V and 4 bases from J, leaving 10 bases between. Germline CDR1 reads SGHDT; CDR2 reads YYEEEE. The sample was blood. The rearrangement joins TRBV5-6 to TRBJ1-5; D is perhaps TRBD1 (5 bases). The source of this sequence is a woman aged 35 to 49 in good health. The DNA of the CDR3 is TGTGCCAGCAGCTTACGAGCAGGGAATCAGCCCCAGCATTTT. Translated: CASSLRAGNQPQHF.